The source of this TCR beta chain is a study of OX40 agonist ivuxolimab in advanced cancers. This clone came up once. Only in-frame clones appear in the TCRdb table, and some are missing; sequencing was by immunoSEQ multiplex PCR. The sample gives under 35,000 clones, roughly 84% of which show up once; approximately 20% is in the top ten. This clonotype was obtained from an adult with an advanced solid tumor such as melanoma, head and neck, liver or kidney cancer. The sequencing here drew on CD4+ or CD8+ T cells sorted from blood, taken in a trial of the OX40 agonist ivuxolimab.

The DNA of the CDR3 is TGTGCCAGCAGCGTAGAGGTTAGCGGGGGGGGAGATACGCAGTATTTT. Translated: CASSVEVSGGGDTQYF. V usage is TRBV9 and J usage is TRBJ2-3; 11 bases align to TRBD2. The CDR3 spans 16 residues. Germline V gene lookup returns CDR1 SGDLS and CDR2 YYNGEE. V lost 0 bases, J lost 5 bases, and 5 bases stayed unmatched.